This T cell receptor beta chain was sequenced during a study of molecular identifiers for immune sequencing clone quantification. General study findings and limits: Clones of above 20 RNA copies carried over 98% of effector molecules; in naive cells they carried under 1%. The study reportedly detected spiked Jurkat TCR RNA from one cell among one million naive cells.

Previously described methods and listed TCR primers produced bulk TCR libraries. TCRdb reprocessed the PCR reads via MiXCR and lists one record per CDR3 protein. The table shows some 680,000 distinct CDR3 sequences, with 25% occurring only once. This CDR3 spans 12 amino acids. Germline assignment: CDR1 GTSNPN and CDR2 SVGIG (reference sequence). On this clonotype: The antigen remains undetermined. The junction departs from the called germline gene at one end, perhaps through a read error.

Naive CD8 T cells underwent sorting with the CD8+CD4-CCR7+CD45RA+ definition. The rearrangement joins TRBV30 to TRBJ2-7; weak D call: TRBD2 (5 bases). The source of this sequence is a human donor in good health. Some libraries in this study had Jurkat cell RNA spiked in. Material: naive CD8+ T cells from blood, with Jurkat cell RNA spiked in. The subset is: FACS-sorted CD8+CD4-CCR7+CD45RA+ naive T cells. CDR3 nucleotides: TGTGCCTGGAGTGTACGCGGGTACGTGCAGTACTTC. Translation gives CAWSVRGYVQYF. Complete variable domain (other parts from reference TRBV30 and TRBJ2-7): SQTIHQWPATLVQPVGSPLSLECTVEGTSNPNLYWYRQAAGRGLQLLFYSVGIGQISSEVPQNLSASRPQDRQFILSSKKLLLSDSGFYLCAWSVRGYVQYFGPGTRLTVT.